This T cell receptor beta chain was observed in a study of identical twins. Study outcomes and limitations: Models underestimated TCR alpha sharing (out-of-frame) in monozygotic twins. In cord blood, abundant beta clonotypes had fewer insertions; memory showed no trend.

V lost 7 bases, J lost 7 bases, and 5 bases stayed unmatched. This CDR3 comprises 13 residues. The germline V gene encodes CDR1 WSHSY and CDR2 SAAADI. Of note for this clonotype: Its antigen is undetermined.

A universal primer site was created by template switching, with the cDNA bearing unique molecular identifiers. TCRdb re-called the 5' RACE reads with MiXCR, one entry per CDR3 protein. Among around 510,000 distinct CDR3 sequences listed, 14% were seen once. All donors were healthy, and all were Caucasian. These data were also filed under a second study, of yellow fever vaccine responses in identical twins.

The sample was CD4+ T cells sorted from blood. The V and J genes are TRBV10-2 and TRBJ2-4; 9 positions match TRBD1. The receptor was isolated from a woman in her late teens or twenties in good health. For the CDR3, the DNA is TGCGCCAGCAAGGACAGGGGATCGAACATTCAGTACTTC. Encoded protein: CASKDRGSNIQYF.